This TCR beta chain was sequenced for a study of beta chain bispecific antibodies for T cell cancers. This clonotype was observed at least ten times. Its target is not known. A single record per CDR3 protein comes from TCRdb applying MiXCR to the 5' RACE reads. This table holds 15,000 to 20,000 distinct CDR3 sequences, roughly 1.9% found once. Expansion lasted 2 to 4 days, with either anti-CD3 antibody OKT3 or CD3/CD28 beads. General study results and limits: In these mixed samples, most targeted TRBV reads derived from the leukemia cell line.

The CDR3 is 17 residues long. CDR1 and CDR2 (germline): MNHNS, SASEGT. V was shortened by 5 bases and J by 2 bases, with 16 bases between the two germline ends. The chain recombines TRBV6-1 with TRBJ1-6; D may be TRBD1 (5 bases). The sample was healthy donor T cells cultured with leukemia cells. The TCR comes from a human donor in good health. Some clones in this sample may be carry-over from other donors' samples. CDR3 protein: CASSYVGEGAYNSPLHF. CDR3 sequence (DNA): TGTGCCAGCAGTTACGTGGGGGAGGGAGCCTATAATTCACCCCTCCACTTT.